This T cell receptor (beta chain) is drawn from a study of response to subunit inactivated influenza vaccine. TCRdb re-called the RT-PCR reads through MiXCR, storing one row per CDR3 protein. The sample lists 450,000 to 500,000 distinct CDR3 sequences; approximately 11% were seen once. In its sample, this clonotype was seen many times. CDR3 length: 13 amino acids. CDR1 and CDR2 (germline): DFQATT, SNEGSKA (reference sequence). Trimming stripped 4 bases from V and 0 bases from J, with 10 bases between. Sequencing used PBMCs from blood, obtained roughly 47 days after vaccination. V gene TRBV20-1 combines with J gene TRBJ2-7; D might be TRBD1 (6 bases). The receptor was isolated from a man aged 45 to 65 who received an inactivated influenza vaccine. The DNA of the CDR3 is TGCAGTGCTAAACAGGGCCTCTCCTACGAGCAGTACTTC. This encodes CSAKQGLSYEQYF.